These T cell receptor beta chains were read from a single sample in a study of PD-1 blockade in mismatch repair-deficient tumors. Sequenced by immunoSEQ multiplex PCR; TCRdb stores in-frame clones only, minus some. The data hold roughly 17,000 clones, with under 90% observed a single time. Here the sequenced sample was PBMCs, taken less than 25 weeks after starting pembrolizumab. Receptors originate from an adult with mismatch repair-deficient cancer. CDR3s include the opening cysteine and the closing phenylalanine or tryptophan. The D gene is left open where the match is weak. Not every row has a clone size; where given, it reads once, few, many or a size class.

>TRBV5-4|TRBJ1-2|TRBD1|-|15
TGTGCCAGCAGCTTGTCGGCTACAGGGGACTATGGCTACACCTTC
CASSLSATGDYGYTF
>TRBV12-5|TRBJ1-1|-|-|14
TGTGCTAGTGGTTTGGGCCATTTCAGCACTGAAGCTTTCTTT
CASGLGHFSTEAFF
>TRBV18|TRBJ2-1|-|-|19
TGTGCCAGCTCACCCGATCTTATCGCTAGCCTCATTGGGTACAATGAGCAGTTCTTC
CASSPDLIASLIGYNEQFF
>TRBV27|TRBJ1-2|-|-|13
TGTGCCAGCAGCGGGGTGACGGGAAATGGCTACACCTTC
CASSGVTGNGYTF
>TRBV10-1|TRBJ2-5|-|-|13
TGCGCCAGCAGTGACAACAGGGTGGAGACCCAGTACTTC
CASSDNRVETQYF
>TRBV11-3|TRBJ1-1|TRBD1|-|14
TGTGCCAGCAGCTTCGAAAACAGGGGAACTGAAGCTTTCTTT
CASSFENRGTEAFF
>TRBV19|TRBJ1-5|TRBD1|-|16
TGTGCCAGTAGTAGGGACAGGACCTATAGCAATCAGCCCCAGCATTTT
CASSRDRTYSNQPQHF
>TRBV7-3|TRBJ2-1|TRBD2|-|11
TGTGCCAGCAGCTCAGGACTAGCGCAATTCTTC
CASSSGLAQFF
>TRBV7-3|TRBJ2-2|TRBD1|once|16
TGTGCCAGCAGCTTAGACGGGACAGGGAGCACCGGGGAGCTGTTTTTT
CASSLDGTGSTGELFF
>TRBV11-3|TRBJ2-1|-|-|15
TGTGCCAGCAGCCAGCGGCGAAGCTCCTACAATGAGCAGTTCTTC
CASSQRRSSYNEQFF
>TRBV7-2|TRBJ1-2|TRBD1|-|15
TGTGCCAGCAGCTTACGGGACAGGGCATACTATGGCTACACCTTC
CASSLRDRAYYGYTF
>TRBV6-5|TRBJ2-3|-|-|14
TGTGCCAGCAGTTACTCTGGGAGAGCAGATACGCAGTATTTT
CASSYSGRADTQYF
>TRBV5-1|TRBJ2-1|TRBD2|-|17
TGCGCCAGCAGCTCAACCCCCCCGGGACTATCCTACAATGAGCAGTTCTTC
CASSSTPPGLSYNEQFF
>TRBV6-5|TRBJ1-3|TRBD1|-|14
TGTGCCAAGGCCTTACAGGGGCCTGGAAACACCATATATTTT
CAKALQGPGNTIYF
>TRBV2|TRBJ1-6|-|-|16
TGTGCCAGCTCGCAAGGCGGAAGCTCCTATAATTCACCCCTCCACTTT
CASSQGGSSYNSPLHF
>TRBV28|TRBJ1-5|TRBD1|-|13
TGTGCCAGTTGCGGACAGGGATATCAGCCCCAGCATTTT
CASCGQGYQPQHF
>TRBV10-3|TRBJ1-1|-|-|13
TGTGCCACCACTTCGGTCGGGAACACTGAAGCTTTCTTT
CATTSVGNTEAFF
>TRBV28|TRBJ2-2|-|-|13
TGTGCCAGCAGCCGGACAGCCGCCGGGGAGCTGTTTTTT
CASSRTAAGELFF